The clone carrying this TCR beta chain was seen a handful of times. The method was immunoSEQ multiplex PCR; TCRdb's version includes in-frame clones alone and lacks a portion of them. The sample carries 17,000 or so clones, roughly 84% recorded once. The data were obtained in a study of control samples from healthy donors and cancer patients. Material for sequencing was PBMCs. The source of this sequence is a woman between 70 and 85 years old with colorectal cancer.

CDR3 in DNA: TGTGCCAGCAGCTTGGCGGGGCGGGATGCGGTAGATACGCAGTATTTT. Protein product: CASSLAGRDAVDTQYF. The rearrangement links TRBV7-6 to TRBJ2-3, with D possibly being TRBD2 (6 bases). The CDR3 loop spans 16 amino acids. The germline gives CDR1 SGHVS, CDR2 FNYEAQ. V lost 3 bases and J 5 bases, leaving 18 bases between the germline ends.